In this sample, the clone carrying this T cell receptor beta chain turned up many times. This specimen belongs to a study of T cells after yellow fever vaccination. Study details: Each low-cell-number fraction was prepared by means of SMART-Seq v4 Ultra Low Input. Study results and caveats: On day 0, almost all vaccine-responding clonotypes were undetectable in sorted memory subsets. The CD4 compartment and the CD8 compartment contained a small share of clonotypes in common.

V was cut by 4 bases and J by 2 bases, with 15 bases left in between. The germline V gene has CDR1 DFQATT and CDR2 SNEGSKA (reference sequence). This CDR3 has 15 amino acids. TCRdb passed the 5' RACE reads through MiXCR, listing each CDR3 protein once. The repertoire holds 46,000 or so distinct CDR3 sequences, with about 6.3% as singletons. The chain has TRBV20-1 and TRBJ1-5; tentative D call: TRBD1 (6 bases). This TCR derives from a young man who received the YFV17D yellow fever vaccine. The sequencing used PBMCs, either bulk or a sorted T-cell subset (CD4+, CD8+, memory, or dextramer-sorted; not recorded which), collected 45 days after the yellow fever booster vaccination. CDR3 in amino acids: CSATKGETGNQPQHF. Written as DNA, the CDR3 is TGCAGTGCTACCAAGGGGGAAACGGGCAATCAGCCCCAGCATTTT.